The T cell receptor beta chain under discussion was sequenced for a study of cytomegalovirus exposure and HLA in healthy donors. CDR1 and CDR2 (germline): MDHEN, SYDVKM. V was cut by 6 bases and J by 8 bases, with 26 bases left in between. This CDR3 is built from 17 residues. Study-level findings and limits: Previously analyzed data showed that most TCR beta V segments were productive at a frequency of about 87% or about 30%.

With respect to this clone: The antigen remains undetermined.

Primers for the PCR totalled 60 Vbeta and 13 Jbeta. Authors' data handling: Per a later analysis, the number of unique TCR beta chains was about 80 million, of which roughly 11 million were shared. Clones were sequenced by immunoSEQ multiplex PCR, and TCRdb holds only the in-frame ones, with some missing. V and J calls and clone size come straight from that table; D and trimming were deduced from the DNA. The sample has under 130,000 clones, more than 60% seen once. When sampled, the donors appeared nominally healthy, though they likely had unrecorded immune exposures. The clonotype originates from a female donor in good health and CMV-seropositive. The sequenced sample consisted of PBMCs. The chain recombines TRBV28 with TRBJ2-1; tentatively, D is TRBD2 (5 bases). CDR3 sequence: CASRILGKPRSRDEQFF. The CDR3 bases are TGTGCCAGCAGAATACTCGGGAAACCAAGGAGTAGGGATGAGCAGTTCTTC.